This is a list of T cell receptor beta chains from one sample in a study of cytomegalovirus exposure and HLA in healthy donors. The method was immunoSEQ multiplex PCR; TCRdb's version includes in-frame clones alone and lacks a portion of them. The sample consists of 100,000 to 140,000 clones, over 80% of them appearing once. The sequenced material came from PBMCs. The receptors shown here come from a man between 25 and 39 years old in good health and CMV-seropositive. Each CDR3 is given with its conserved first and last residue. D genes are given only for firm matches. A clone size is listed for some rows: how often the clone was seen (once, few, many), or a class if it is expanded.

TRBV28,few,TRBJ1-1,-,TGTGCCAGCAGTGAGGACAGGAACACTGAAGCTTTCTTT,CASSEDRNTEAFF
TRBV25-1,-,TRBJ2-1,-,TGTGCCAGCAGTAACGACAGGGTCGCGGGGGGTCCTAGCAATGAGCAGTTCTTC,CASSNDRVAGGPSNEQFF
TRBV5-1,-,TRBJ2-1,TRBD2,TGCGCCAGCAGCTTTCTCGCGGGGGGACTCTCGGGTGAGCAGTTCTTC,CASSFLAGGLSGEQFF
TRBV7-6,-,TRBJ2-3,-,TGTGCCAGCAGCTTCAGTGGAGGGGGCACAGATACGCAGTATTTT,CASSFSGGGTDTQYF
TRBV10-1,-,TRBJ1-1,TRBD1,TGCGCCAGCAGTGATGGACAGGGGGCCACTGAAGCTTTCTTT,CASSDGQGATEAFF
TRBV2,once,TRBJ2-7,-,TGTGCCAGCGGGGGGAACGAGCAGTACTTC,CASGGNEQYF
TRBV4-2,once,TRBJ1-4,TRBD1,TGTGCCAGCAGCCCTACGGACAGGGGGTGGGGGAAACTGTTTTTT,CASSPTDRGWGKLFF
TRBV6-1,-,TRBJ1-4,-,TGTGCCAGCAGCGACAGGCCGTCTAATGAAAAACTGTTTTTT,CASSDRPSNEKLFF
TRBV15,-,TRBJ1-2,-,TGTGCCACCAGCAGAGATGGAGGGTTCTACGGCTACACCTTC,CATSRDGGFYGYTF
TRBV29-1,-,TRBJ1-6,-,TGCAGCGTAACCACAGGGACGGATTCACCCCTCCACTTT,CSVTTGTDSPLHF
TRBV5-6,-,TRBJ2-6,TRBD1,TGTGCCAGCAGCCCGTTTTTGAGGGGGCAGACTGGGGCCAACGTCCTGACTTTC,CASSPFLRGQTGANVLTF
TRBV7-9,-,TRBJ2-3,-,TGTTCCAGCAGTTGGGACTCTCACACAGATACGCAGTATTTT,CSSSWDSHTDTQYF
TRBV6-6,once,TRBJ1-6,-,TGTGCCAGCGGGGGGGAACAGGGAAGAATTTCACCCCTCCACTTT,CASGGEQGRISPLHF
TRBV7-9,-,TRBJ2-7,TRBD2,TGTGCCAGCAGCTTGGGACTAGCGGGCCCCGAGGGCGAGCAGTACTTC,CASSLGLAGPEGEQYF
TRBV19,-,TRBJ1-1,TRBD1,TGTGCCAGTAGTATAGGGGACAGGGGACCTGAAGCTTTCTTT,CASSIGDRGPEAFF
TRBV7-2,once,TRBJ2-3,TRBD1,TGTGCCAGCAGCGACCTTAGGGGGCCAGATACGCAGTATTTT,CASSDLRGPDTQYF
TRBV9,once,TRBJ1-5,-,TGTGCCAGCAGCGGCACTGCCAATCAGCCCCAGCATTTT,CASSGTANQPQHF
TRBV2,few,TRBJ1-3,-,TGTGCCAGCAGTGACAGGGTTAACACCATATATTTT,CASSDRVNTIYF
TRBV6-4,-,TRBJ2-6,-,TGTGCCAGCAGTGTCCAGGGTTCTGGGGCCAACGGCCTGACTTTC,CASSVQGSGANGLTF
TRBV7-6,-,TRBJ2-4,-,TGTGCCAGCAGCGGAGGGACTGGAAACATTCAGTACTTC,CASSGGTGNIQYF
TRBV10-3,-,TRBJ1-5,-,TGTGCCATCAGTGATGAGGGGGGGCGCGGTCAGCCCCAGCATTTT,CAISDEGGRGQPQHF
TRBV6-5,-,TRBJ2-1,TRBD2,TGTGCCAGCAGTGTACTAGCGGGGCTCTACAATGAGCAGTTCTTC,CASSVLAGLYNEQFF
TRBV11-1,-,TRBJ2-5,-,TGTGCCAGCCAGTTTGGGAGGGAGACCCAGTACTTC,CASQFGRETQYF
TRBV9,-,TRBJ1-2,-,TGTGCCAGCAGCGTAGCCTCGGGTGCTAACTATGGCTACACCTTC,CASSVASGANYGYTF
TRBV4-1,-,TRBJ2-2,-,TGCGCCAGCAGCCAGATAGGGGCCGGGGAGCTGTTTTTT,CASSQIGAGELFF
TRBV19,-,TRBJ1-2,TRBD1,TGTGCCAGTAGTTCTTGGACAGGGACTGTTTACTATGGCTACACCTTC,CASSSWTGTVYYGYTF
TRBV18,few,TRBJ2-5,TRBD2,TGTGCCAGCTCACCAAAACTAGCGGCGGGAGAGACCCAGTACTTC,CASSPKLAAGETQYF
TRBV9,-,TRBJ2-3,TRBD2,TGTGCCAGCAGCCCGTGGACTAGTTTAGGCACAGATACGCAGTATTTT,CASSPWTSLGTDTQYF
TRBV30,few,TRBJ1-1,TRBD1,TGTGCCTGGGGCCTACTGACGTCGCCGGGACAGGGTTGGGCTGAAGCTTTCTTT,CAWGLLTSPGQGWAEAFF
TRBV6-5,-,TRBJ2-6,-,TGTGCCAGCATGGGGAGGATAGGGGCCAACGTCCTGACTTTC,CASMGRIGANVLTF
TRBV11-2,-,TRBJ1-4,TRBD1,TGTGCCAGCAGCGCGAGACAGGGGGAGGACGGAAAACTGTTTTTT,CASSARQGEDGKLFF
TRBV7-9,-,TRBJ1-1,-,TGTGCCAGCAGCCTAAGAACAGGATACACTGAAGCTTTCTTT,CASSLRTGYTEAFF
TRBV25-1,-,TRBJ2-3,TRBD2,TGTGCCAGCAGTGCCATAGAGCGGGGGGGCCTCGATACGCAGTATTTT,CASSAIERGGLDTQYF
TRBV29-1,-,TRBJ2-2,TRBD1,TGCAGCGTGGAGGGACAGGAAACGAACACCGGGGAGCTGTTTTTT,CSVEGQETNTGELFF
TRBV30,-,TRBJ1-6,-,TGTGCCTGGTTGCGGGGCCCTAATTCACCCCTCCACTTT,CAWLRGPNSPLHF
TRBV9,-,TRBJ2-1,TRBD1,TGTGCCAGCAGCCCACTGGGACAGGGCTCCTACAATGAGCAGTTCTTC,CASSPLGQGSYNEQFF
TRBV6-5,once,TRBJ1-3,-,TGTGCCAGCAGTTATAACCAGGGTTCTGGAAACACCATATATTTT,CASSYNQGSGNTIYF
TRBV9,-,TRBJ2-5,-,TGTGCCAGCAGCGTAGGGTTGAGTAGCGAAGAGACCCAGTACTTC,CASSVGLSSEETQYF
TRBV5-1,-,TRBJ2-3,TRBD2,TGCGCCAGCTCCCAGGAAGGTAGCGGGGGAGTAGATACGCAGTATTTT,CASSQEGSGGVDTQYF
TRBV6-5,-,TRBJ2-3,TRBD2,TGTGCCAGCTCCTGGACTAGCGGGGCCACAGATACGCAGTATTTT,CASSWTSGATDTQYF
TRBV5-6,-,TRBJ2-5,-,TGTGCCAGCAGCTTGGCCAACGGGGAGACCCAGTACTTC,CASSLANGETQYF
TRBV7-2,-,TRBJ2-5,TRBD1,TGTGCCAGCAGCTCATGGACAGGGAGGGAGACCCAGTACTTC,CASSSWTGRETQYF
TRBV5-1,-,TRBJ1-1,-,TGCGCCAGCAGCGCTACCGGTCGATTGAACACTGAAGCTTTCTTT,CASSATGRLNTEAFF
TRBV27,-,TRBJ2-1,-,TGTGCCAGCAGTTTGACATTCCTTCTATCCTACAATGAGCAGTTCTTC,CASSLTFLLSYNEQFF
TRBV13,-,TRBJ2-7,-,TGTGTCAGCAGCCTCCACTACGAGCAGTACTTC,CVSSLHYEQYF
TRBV7-6,-,TRBJ2-5,TRBD1,TGTGCCAGCAGCGAGGGACAGGGGGAAGAGACCCAGTACTTC,CASSEGQGEETQYF
TRBV30,-,TRBJ1-2,TRBD1,TGTGCCTGGAGTGTTAGACAGGGATGGTATGGCTACACCTTC,CAWSVRQGWYGYTF
TRBV11-3,-,TRBJ1-4,-,TGTGCCAGCAGCTCAAACCGGGACATAGGTGAAAAACTGTTTTTT,CASSSNRDIGEKLFF
TRBV6-1,-,TRBJ1-6,-,TGTGCCAGCAGTATTCGACAGGTCAATAATTCACCCCTCCACTTT,CASSIRQVNNSPLHF
TRBV5-1,few,TRBJ2-1,TRBD2,TGCGCCAGCAGCTTGGGGGCCACTAGCGGGGGGGCCGCTGAGCAGTTCTTC,CASSLGATSGGAAEQFF
TRBV5-4,-,TRBJ2-5,TRBD1,TGTGCCAGCAGCCAGGGACGGACAGGGAGGTCCCAGTACTTC,CASSQGRTGRSQYF
TRBV5-4,-,TRBJ1-1,-,TGTGCCAGCAGCTTGGACAGGACGAACACTGAAGCTTTCTTT,CASSLDRTNTEAFF
TRBV18,-,TRBJ2-5,-,TGTGCCAGCTCACCAACTAGCAGGGGGAGCCAAGAGACCCAGTACTTC,CASSPTSRGSQETQYF
TRBV9,-,TRBJ2-2,-,TGTGCCAGCAGCGCTTACAGGGACCCCGGGGAGCTGTTTTTT,CASSAYRDPGELFF
TRBV19,-,TRBJ1-2,TRBD1,TGTGCCAGTAGTACTCGGACAGGGGGCCGGGACTACACCTTC,CASSTRTGGRDYTF